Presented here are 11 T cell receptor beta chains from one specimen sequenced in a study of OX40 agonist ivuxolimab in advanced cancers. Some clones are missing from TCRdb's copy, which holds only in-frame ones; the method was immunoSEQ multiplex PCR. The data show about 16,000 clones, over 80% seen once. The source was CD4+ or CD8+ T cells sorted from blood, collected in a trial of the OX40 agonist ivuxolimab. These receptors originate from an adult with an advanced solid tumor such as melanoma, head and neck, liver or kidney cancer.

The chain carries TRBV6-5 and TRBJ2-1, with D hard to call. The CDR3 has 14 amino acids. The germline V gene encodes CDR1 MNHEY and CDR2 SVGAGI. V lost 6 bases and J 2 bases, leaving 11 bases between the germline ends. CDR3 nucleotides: TGTGCCAGCAGCTGGGGTCGGACCTACAATGAGCAGTTCTTC. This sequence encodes CASSWGRTYNEQFF.

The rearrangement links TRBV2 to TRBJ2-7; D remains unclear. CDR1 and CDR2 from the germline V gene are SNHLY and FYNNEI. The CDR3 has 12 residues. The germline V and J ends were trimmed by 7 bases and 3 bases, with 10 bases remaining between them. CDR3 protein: CASTQPSYEQYF. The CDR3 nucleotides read TGTGCCAGCACCCAGCCAAGCTACGAGCAGTACTTC. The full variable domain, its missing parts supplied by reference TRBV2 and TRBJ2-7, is EPEVTQTPSHQVTQMGQEVILRCVPISNHLYFYWYRQILGQKVEFLVSFYNNEISEKSEIFDDQFSVERPDGSNFTLKIRSTKLEDSAMYFCASTQPSYEQYFGPGTRLTVT.

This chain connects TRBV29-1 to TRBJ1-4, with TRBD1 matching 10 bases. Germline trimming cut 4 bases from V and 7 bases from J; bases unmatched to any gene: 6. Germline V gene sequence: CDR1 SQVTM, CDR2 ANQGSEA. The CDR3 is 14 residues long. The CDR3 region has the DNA TGCAGCGTTGGAGGAGACAGGGGGCTTGAAAAACTGTTTTTT. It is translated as CSVGGDRGLEKLFF.

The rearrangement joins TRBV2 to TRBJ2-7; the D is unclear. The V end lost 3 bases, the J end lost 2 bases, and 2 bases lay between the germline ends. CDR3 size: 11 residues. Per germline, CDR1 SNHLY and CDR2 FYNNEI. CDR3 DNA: TGTGCCAGCAGTGAGACCTACGAGCAGTACTTC. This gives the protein CASSETYEQYF.

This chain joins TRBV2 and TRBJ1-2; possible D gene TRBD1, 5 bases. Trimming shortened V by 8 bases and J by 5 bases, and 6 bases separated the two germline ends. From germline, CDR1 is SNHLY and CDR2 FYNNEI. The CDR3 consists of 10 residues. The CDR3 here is CASGGYGYTF. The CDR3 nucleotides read TGTGCCAGCGGGGGGTATGGCTACACCTTC.

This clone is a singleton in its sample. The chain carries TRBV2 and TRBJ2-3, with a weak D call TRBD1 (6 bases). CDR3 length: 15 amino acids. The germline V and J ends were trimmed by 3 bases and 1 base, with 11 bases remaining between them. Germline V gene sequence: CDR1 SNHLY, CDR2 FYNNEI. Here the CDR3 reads CASSESPGGTDTQYF. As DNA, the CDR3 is TGTGCCAGCAGTGAGTCACCAGGGGGCACAGATACGCAGTATTTT.

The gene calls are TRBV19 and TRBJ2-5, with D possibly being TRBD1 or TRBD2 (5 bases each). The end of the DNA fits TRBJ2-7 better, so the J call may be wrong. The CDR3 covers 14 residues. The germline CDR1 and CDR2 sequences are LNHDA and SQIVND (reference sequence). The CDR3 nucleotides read TGTGCCAGTACACCCGTTGGGGGCTCCTACGAGCAGTACTTC. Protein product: CASTPVGGSYEQYF.

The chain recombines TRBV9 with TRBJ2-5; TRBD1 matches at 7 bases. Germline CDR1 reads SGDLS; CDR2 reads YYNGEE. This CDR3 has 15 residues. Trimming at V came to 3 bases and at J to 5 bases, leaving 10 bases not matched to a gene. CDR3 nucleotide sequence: TGTGCCAGCAGCGAGACAGGGCCCCCGGGGGAGACCCAGTACTTC. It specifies CASSETGPPGETQYF.

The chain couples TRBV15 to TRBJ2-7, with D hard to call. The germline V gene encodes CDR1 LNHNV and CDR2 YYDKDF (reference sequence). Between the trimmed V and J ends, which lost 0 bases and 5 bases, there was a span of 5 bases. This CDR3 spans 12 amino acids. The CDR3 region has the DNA TGTGCCACCAGCAGAGAGTTGAACGAGCAGTACTTC. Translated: CATSRELNEQYF. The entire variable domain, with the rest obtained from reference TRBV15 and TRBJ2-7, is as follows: DAMVIQNPRYQVTQFGKPVTLSCSQTLNHNVMYWYQQKSSQAPKLLFHYYDKDFNNEADTPDNFQSRRPNTSFCFLDIRSPGLGDTAMYLCATSRELNEQYFGPGTRLTVT.

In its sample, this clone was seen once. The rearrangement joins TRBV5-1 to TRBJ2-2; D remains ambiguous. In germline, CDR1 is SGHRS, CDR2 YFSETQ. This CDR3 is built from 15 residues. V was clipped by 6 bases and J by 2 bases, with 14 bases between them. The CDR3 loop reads CASTLIPLNTGELFF. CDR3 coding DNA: TGCGCCAGCACCCTGATTCCGCTTAACACCGGGGAGCTGTTTTTT.

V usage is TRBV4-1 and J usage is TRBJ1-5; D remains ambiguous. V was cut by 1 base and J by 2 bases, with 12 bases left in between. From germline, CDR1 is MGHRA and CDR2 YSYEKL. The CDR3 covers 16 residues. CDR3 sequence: CASSQVWELGNQPQHF. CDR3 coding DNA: TGCGCCAGCAGCCAAGTCTGGGAATTGGGCAATCAGCCCCAGCATTTT.